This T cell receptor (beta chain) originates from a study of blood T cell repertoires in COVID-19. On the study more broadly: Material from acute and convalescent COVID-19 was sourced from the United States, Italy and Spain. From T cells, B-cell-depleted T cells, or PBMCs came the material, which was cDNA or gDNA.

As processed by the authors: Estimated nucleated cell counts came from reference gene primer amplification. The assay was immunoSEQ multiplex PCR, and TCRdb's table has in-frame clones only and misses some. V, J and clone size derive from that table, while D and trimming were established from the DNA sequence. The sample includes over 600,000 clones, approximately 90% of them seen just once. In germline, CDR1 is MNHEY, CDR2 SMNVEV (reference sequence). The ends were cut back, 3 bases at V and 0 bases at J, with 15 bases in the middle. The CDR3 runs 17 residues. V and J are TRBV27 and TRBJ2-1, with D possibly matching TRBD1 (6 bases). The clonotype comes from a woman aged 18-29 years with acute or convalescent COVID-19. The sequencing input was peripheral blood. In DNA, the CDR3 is TGTGCCAGCAGTTTCCAAGGGGGACGGAGCTCCTACAATGAGCAGTTCTTC. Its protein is CASSFQGGRSSYNEQFF.